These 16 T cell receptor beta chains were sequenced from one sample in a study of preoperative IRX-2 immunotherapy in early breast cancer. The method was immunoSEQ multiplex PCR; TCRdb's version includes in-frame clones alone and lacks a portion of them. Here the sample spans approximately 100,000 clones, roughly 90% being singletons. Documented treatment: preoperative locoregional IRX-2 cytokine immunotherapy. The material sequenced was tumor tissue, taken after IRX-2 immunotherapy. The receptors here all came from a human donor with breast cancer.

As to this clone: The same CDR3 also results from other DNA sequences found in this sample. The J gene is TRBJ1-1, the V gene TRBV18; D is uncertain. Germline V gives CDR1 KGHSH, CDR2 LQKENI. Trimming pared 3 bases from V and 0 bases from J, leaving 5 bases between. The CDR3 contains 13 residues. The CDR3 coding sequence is TGTGCCAGCTCACCGGAAATGAACACTGAAGCTTTCTTT. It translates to CASSPEMNTEAFF.

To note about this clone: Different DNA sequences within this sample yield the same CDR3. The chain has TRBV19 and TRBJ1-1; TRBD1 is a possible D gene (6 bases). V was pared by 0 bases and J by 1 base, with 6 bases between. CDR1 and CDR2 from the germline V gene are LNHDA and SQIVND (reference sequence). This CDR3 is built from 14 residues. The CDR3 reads CASSIDRGNTEAFF. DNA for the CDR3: TGTGCCAGTAGTATAGACAGGGGGAACACTGAAGCTTTCTTT.

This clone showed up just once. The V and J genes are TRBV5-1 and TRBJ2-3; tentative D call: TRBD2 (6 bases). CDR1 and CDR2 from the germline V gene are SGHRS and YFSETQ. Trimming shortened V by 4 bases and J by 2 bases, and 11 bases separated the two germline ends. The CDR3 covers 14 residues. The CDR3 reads CASSPEGSTDTQYF. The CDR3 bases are TGCGCCAGCAGCCCGGAGGGCTCCACAGATACGCAGTATTTT.

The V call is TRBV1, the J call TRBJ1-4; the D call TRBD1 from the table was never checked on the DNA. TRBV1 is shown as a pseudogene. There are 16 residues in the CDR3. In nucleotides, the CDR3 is TGCGCCAGCAGCCGAGGAGGACAGGGAACTAATGAAAAACTGTTTTTT. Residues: CASSRGGQGTNEKLFF.

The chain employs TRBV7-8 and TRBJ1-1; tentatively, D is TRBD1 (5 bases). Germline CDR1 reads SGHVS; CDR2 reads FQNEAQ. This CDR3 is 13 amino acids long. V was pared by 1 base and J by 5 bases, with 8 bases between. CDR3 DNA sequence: TGTGCCAGCAGCTTAGATCGGGGGACTGAAGCTTTCTTT. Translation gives CASSLDRGTEAFF.

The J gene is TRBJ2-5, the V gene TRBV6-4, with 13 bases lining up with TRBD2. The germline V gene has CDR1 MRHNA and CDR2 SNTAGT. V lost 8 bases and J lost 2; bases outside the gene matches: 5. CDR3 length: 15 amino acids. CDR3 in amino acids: CASQTSGRPQETQYF. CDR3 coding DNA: TGTGCCAGCCAGACTAGCGGGAGGCCTCAAGAGACCCAGTACTTC.

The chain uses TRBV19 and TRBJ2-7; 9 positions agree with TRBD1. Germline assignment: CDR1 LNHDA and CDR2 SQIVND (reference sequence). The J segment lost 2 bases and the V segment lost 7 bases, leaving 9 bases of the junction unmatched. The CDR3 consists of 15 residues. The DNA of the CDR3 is TGTGCCAGTAAGATCGGACAGGGGATGACCTACGAGCAGTACTTC. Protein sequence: CASKIGQGMTYEQYF.

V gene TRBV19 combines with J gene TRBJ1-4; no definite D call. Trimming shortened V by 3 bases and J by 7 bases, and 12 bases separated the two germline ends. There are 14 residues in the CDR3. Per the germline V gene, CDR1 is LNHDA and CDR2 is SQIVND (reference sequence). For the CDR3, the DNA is TGTGCCAGTAGTATTCTCACCGGCCCTGAAAAACTGTTTTTT. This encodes CASSILTGPEKLFF.

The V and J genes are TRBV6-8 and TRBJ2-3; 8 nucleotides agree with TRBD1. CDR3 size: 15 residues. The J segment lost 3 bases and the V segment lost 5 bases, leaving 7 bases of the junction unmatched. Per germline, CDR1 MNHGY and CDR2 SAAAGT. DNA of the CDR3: TGTGCCAGCAGTCCAGGCAGGGGGCTTACAGATACGCAGTATTTT. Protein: CASSPGRGLTDTQYF.

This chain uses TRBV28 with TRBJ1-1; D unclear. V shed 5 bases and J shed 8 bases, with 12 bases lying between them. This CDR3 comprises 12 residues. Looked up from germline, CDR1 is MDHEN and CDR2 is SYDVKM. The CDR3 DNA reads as TGTGCCAGCAGTGCCGACGTCATGGAAGCTTTCTTT. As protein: CASSADVMEAFF.

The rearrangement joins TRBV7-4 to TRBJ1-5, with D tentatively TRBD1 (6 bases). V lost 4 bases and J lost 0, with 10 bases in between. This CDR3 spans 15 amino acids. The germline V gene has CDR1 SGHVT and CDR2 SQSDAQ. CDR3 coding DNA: TGTGCCAGCAGCTCAGGGACAACTAGCAATCAGCCCCAGCATTTT. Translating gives CASSSGTTSNQPQHF.

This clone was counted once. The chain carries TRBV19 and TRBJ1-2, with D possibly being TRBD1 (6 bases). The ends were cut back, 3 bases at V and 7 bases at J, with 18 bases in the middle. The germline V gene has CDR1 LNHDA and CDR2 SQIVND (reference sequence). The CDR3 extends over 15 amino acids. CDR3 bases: TGTGCCAGTAGTATCCGGGACAAGGGCGTCTCTGGCTACACCTTC. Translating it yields CASSIRDKGVSGYTF. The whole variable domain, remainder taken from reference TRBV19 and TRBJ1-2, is DGGITQSPKYLFRKEGQNVTLSCEQNLNHDAMYWYRQDPGQGLRLIYYSQIVNDFQKGDIAEGYSVSREKKESFPLTVTSAQKNPTAFYLCASSIRDKGVSGYTFGSGTRLTVV.

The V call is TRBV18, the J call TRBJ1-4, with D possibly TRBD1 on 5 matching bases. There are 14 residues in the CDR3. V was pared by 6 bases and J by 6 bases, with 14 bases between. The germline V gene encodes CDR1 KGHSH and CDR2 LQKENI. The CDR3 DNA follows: TGTGCCAGCTCTCCGTCCAGGGATTATGAAAAACTGTTTTTT. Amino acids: CASSPSRDYEKLFF. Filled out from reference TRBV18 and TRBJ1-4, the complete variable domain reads NAGVMQNPRHLVRRRGQEARLRCSPMKGHSHVYWYRQLPEEGLKFMVYLQKENIIDESGMPKERFSAEFPKEGPSILRIQQVVRGDSAAYFCASSPSRDYEKLFFGSGTQLSVL.

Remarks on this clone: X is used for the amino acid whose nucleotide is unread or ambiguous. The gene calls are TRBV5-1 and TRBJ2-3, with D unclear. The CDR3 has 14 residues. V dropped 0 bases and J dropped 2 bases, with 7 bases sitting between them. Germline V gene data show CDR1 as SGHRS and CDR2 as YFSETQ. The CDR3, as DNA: TGCGCCAGCAGCTTGGCACAGKCCACAGATACGCAGTATTTT. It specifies CASSLAQXTDTQYF.

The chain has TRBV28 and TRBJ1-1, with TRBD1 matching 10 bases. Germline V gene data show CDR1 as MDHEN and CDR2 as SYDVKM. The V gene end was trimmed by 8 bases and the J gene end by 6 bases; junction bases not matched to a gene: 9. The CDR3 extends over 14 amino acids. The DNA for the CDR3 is TGTGCCAGCTGGGACAGGGGAACTCGAGCTGAAGCTTTCTTT. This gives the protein CASWDRGTRAEAFF.

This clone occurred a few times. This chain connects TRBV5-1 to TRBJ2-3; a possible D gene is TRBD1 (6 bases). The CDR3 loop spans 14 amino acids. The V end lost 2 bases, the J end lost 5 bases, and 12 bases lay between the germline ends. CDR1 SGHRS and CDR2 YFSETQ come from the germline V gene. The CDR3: CASSLLQGGDTQYF. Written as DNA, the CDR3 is TGCGCCAGCAGCTTATTACAGGGTGGAGATACGCAGTATTTT.